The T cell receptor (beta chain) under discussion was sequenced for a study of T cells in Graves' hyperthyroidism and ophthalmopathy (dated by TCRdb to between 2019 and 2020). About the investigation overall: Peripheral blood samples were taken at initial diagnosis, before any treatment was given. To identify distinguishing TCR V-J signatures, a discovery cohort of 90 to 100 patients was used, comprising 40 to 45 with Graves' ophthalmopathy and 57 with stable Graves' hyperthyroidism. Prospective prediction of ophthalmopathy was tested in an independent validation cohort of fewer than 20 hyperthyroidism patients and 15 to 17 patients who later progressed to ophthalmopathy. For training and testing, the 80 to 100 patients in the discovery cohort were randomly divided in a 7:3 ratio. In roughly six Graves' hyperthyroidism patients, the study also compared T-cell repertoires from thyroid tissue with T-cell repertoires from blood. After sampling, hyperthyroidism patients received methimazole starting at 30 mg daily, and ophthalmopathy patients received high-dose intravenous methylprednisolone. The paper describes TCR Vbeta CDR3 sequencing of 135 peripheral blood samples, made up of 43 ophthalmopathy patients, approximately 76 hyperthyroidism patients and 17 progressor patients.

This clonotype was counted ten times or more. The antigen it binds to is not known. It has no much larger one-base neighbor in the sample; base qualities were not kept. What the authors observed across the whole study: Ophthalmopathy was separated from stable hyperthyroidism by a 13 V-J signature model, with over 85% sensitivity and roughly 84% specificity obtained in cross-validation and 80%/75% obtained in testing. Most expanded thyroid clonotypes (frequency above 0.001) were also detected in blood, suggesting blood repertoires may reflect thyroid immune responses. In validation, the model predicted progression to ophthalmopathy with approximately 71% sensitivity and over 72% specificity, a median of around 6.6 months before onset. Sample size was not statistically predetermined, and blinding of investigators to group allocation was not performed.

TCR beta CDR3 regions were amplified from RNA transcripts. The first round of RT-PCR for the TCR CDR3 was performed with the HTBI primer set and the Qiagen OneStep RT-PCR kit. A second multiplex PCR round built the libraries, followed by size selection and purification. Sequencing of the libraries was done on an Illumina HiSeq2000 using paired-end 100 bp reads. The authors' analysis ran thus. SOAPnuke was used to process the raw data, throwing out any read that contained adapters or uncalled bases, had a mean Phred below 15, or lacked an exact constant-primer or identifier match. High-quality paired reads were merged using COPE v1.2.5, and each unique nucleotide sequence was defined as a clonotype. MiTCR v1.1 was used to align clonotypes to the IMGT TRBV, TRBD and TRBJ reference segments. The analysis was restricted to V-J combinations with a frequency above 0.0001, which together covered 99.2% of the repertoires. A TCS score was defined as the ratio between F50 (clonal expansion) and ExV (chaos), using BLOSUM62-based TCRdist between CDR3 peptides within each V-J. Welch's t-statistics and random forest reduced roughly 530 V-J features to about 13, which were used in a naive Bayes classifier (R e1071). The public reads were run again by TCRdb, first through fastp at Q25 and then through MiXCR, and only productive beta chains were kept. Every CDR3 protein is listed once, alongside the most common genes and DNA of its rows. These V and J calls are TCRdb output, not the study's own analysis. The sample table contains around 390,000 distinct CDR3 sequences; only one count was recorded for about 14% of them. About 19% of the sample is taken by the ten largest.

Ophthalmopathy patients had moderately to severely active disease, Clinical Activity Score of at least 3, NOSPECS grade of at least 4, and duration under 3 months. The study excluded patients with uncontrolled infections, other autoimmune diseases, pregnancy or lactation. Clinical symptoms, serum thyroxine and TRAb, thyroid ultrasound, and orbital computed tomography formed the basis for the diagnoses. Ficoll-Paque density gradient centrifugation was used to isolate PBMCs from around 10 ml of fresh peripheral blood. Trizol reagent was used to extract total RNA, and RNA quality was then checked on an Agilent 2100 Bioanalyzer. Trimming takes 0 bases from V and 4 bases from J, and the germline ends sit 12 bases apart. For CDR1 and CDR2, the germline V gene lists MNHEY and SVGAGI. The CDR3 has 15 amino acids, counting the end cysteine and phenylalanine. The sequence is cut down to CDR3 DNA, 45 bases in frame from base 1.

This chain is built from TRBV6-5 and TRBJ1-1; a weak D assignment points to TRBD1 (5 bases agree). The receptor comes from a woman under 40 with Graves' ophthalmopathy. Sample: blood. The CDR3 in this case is CASSYSQLGATEAFF. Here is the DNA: TGTGCCAGCAGTTACTCACAGCTAGGGGCCACTGAAGCTTTCTTT.